The 13 T cell receptor beta chains in this list originate from one sample, sequenced in a study of T cell responses to AZD1222 COVID-19 vaccine. Only in-frame clones appear in the TCRdb table, and some are missing; sequencing was by immunoSEQ multiplex PCR. The table records more than 70,000 clones, approximately 81% of them present only once. Sequenced material: peripheral blood, taken on day 0 of AZD1222 vaccination. The receptor source for this set is an adult in good health.

The genes are TRBV13 and TRBJ1-3, with TRBD1 as a possible D gene (5 bases). This CDR3 has 15 amino acids. Germline loops: CDR1 PRHDT, CDR2 FYEKMQ (reference sequence). V gave up 2 bases and J gave up 2 bases, with 10 bases separating them. This chain's CDR3 is CASSLLRGAGNTIYF. The DNA of the CDR3 is TGTGCCAGCAGCTTACTGCGAGGGGCTGGAAACACCATATATTTT.

This clone was found once. The chain couples TRBV6-2 or TRBV6-3 to TRBJ2-5, with D unresolved. Trimming took off 0 bases at V and 3 bases at J, with 8 bases between the two ends. The V gene's germline CDR1 is MNHEY and CDR2 SVGEGT. The CDR3 totals 14 residues. The chain's CDR3 is CASSYSVPEETQYF. The DNA for the CDR3 is TGTGCCAGCAGTTACTCAGTCCCGGAAGAGACCCAGTACTTC.

V is TRBV19 and J is TRBJ2-5; TRBD1 aligns across 10 bases. Germline CDR1 LNHDA, CDR2 SQIVND (reference sequence). V lost 3 bases and J lost 5; bases outside the gene matches: 3. This CDR3 has 14 amino acids. In DNA form, the CDR3 reads TGTGCCAGTAGTATCGGGACAGGGGACGAGACCCAGTACTTC. This translates into CASSIGTGDETQYF.

The chain joins TRBV11-3 to TRBJ2-2; the D is unclear. The CDR3 is 13 residues long. V gave up 1 base and J gave up 6 bases, with 6 bases separating them. Per germline, CDR1 SGHNT and CDR2 YENEEA. The CDR3 nucleotides are TGTGCCAGCAGCTTAGTAAACGCCGGGGAGCTGTTTTTT. Protein sequence: CASSLVNAGELFF.

V is TRBV19 and J is TRBJ1-5, with 8 bases aligning to TRBD1. J was trimmed by 6 bases and V by 5 bases; bases with no gene match: 9. This CDR3 comprises 15 residues. Germline loops: CDR1 LNHDA, CDR2 SQIVND (reference sequence). CDR3 amino acids: CASSATGERGQPQHF. The CDR3 DNA reads as TGTGCCAGTAGTGCGACAGGGGAACGGGGTCAGCCCCAGCATTTT.

The V call is TRBV6-5, the J call TRBJ2-7; D is tentatively TRBD1 or TRBD2 (5 bases each). Germline V CDR1 and CDR2: MNHEY, SVGAGI. This CDR3 comprises 15 residues. V lost 6 bases to trimming and J lost 0 bases, with 15 bases between them. The DNA of the CDR3 is TGTGCCAGCAGACGTGGGACCTCGGACTCCTACGAGCAGTACTTC. Encoded protein: CASRRGTSDSYEQYF.

The CDR3 loop reads CASSSLAGGRTDTQYF. CDR3 nucleotide sequence: TGTGCCAGCAGTTCCCTAGCGGGGGGGAGGACAGATACGCAGTATTTT. The genes are TRBV6-5 and TRBJ2-3; TRBD2 matches at 12 bases. The trim removed 4 bases at V and 3 bases at J, leaving 5 bases unmatched. The CDR3 spans 16 residues. Germline CDR1 MNHEY, CDR2 SVGAGI.

The chain links TRBV28 to TRBJ2-7, with D possibly being TRBD1 (6 bases). Germline V gene lookup returns CDR1 MDHEN and CDR2 SYDVKM. The germline V and J ends were trimmed by 7 bases and 0 bases, with 22 bases remaining between them. CDR3 length: 17 residues. CDR3 loop: CASTIRDTRRSSYEQYF. The CDR3 DNA is TGTGCCAGCACCATCCGGGACACCCGTAGGAGCTCCTACGAGCAGTACTTC.

The gene calls are TRBV3-1 (or the pseudogene TRBV3-2) and TRBJ2-5, with TRBD1 matching 11 bases. Germline CDR1 LGHDT, CDR2 YNNKEL (reference sequence). V trimming: 0 bases; J trimming: 5 bases; junction bases outside the gene matches: 11. This CDR3 is built from 18 residues. The CDR3 region is CASSQELYRDRGWETQYF. The CDR3 nucleotides read TGTGCCAGCAGCCAAGAGCTGTACCGGGACAGGGGGTGGGAGACCCAGTACTTC.

The rearrangement joins TRBV6-5 to TRBJ1-2; D is possibly TRBD1 (5 bases). V was trimmed by 8 bases and J by 6 bases, leaving 13 bases between them. The CDR3 loop spans 12 amino acids. CDR1 and CDR2 from the germline V gene are MNHEY and SVGAGI. CDR3 sequence reads: CASHNQGDGYTF. In nucleotides, the CDR3 is TGTGCCAGCCATAATCAGGGCGATGGCTACACCTTC.

The J gene is TRBJ2-5, the V gene TRBV28, with a weak D call TRBD1 (6 bases). The CDR3 totals 14 residues. The ends were cut back, 6 bases at V and 1 base at J, with 12 bases in the middle. Per the germline V gene, CDR1 is MDHEN and CDR2 is SYDVKM. This CDR3 reads CASRPGTLQETQYF. The CDR3 DNA reads TGTGCCAGCAGGCCCGGGACACTCCAAGAGACCCAGTACTTC. Full variable domain (outside the CDR3, taken from reference TRBV28 and TRBJ2-5): DVKVTQSSRYLVKRTGEKVFLECVQDMDHENMFWYRQDPGLGLRLIYFSYDVKMKEKGDIPEGYSVSREKKERFSLILESASTNQTSMYLCASRPGTLQETQYFGPGTRLLVL.

This clone was detected a few times. The chain recombines TRBV5-1 with TRBJ2-6; D may be TRBD1 (6 bases). Germline-derived CDR1 and CDR2 are SGHRS and YFSETQ. The CDR3 is 15 residues long. V was cut by 4 bases and J by 2 bases, with 10 bases left in between. The CDR3 sequence is CASSIGGAGANVLTF. The CDR3, as DNA: TGCGCCAGCAGCATAGGGGGTGCTGGGGCCAACGTCCTGACTTTC. Complete variable domain (other parts from reference TRBV5-1 and TRBJ2-6): KAGVTQTPRYLIKTRGQQVTLSCSPISGHRSVSWYQQTPGQGLQFLFEYFSETQRNKGNFPGRFSGRQFSNSRSEMNVSTLELGDSALYLCASSIGGAGANVLTFGAGSRLTVL.

V gene TRBV5-1 combines with J gene TRBJ1-1; perhaps TRBD1 as D (6 bases). V lost 5 bases to trimming and J lost 1 base, with 18 bases between them. This CDR3 comprises 16 residues. The germline V gene encodes CDR1 SGHRS and CDR2 YFSETQ. The CDR3 sequence is CASSSTGGRGNTEAFF. The CDR3 bases are TGCGCCAGCAGTTCGACCGGGGGCAGGGGGAACACTGAAGCTTTCTTT.